This T cell receptor beta chain came from a study of T-cell reconstitution after alpha-beta-depleted transplantation in children. In this sample, this clonotype turned up a few times. Unique molecular identifiers were incorporated during preparation of the TCRbeta library. MiXCR was run by TCRdb on the PCR reads, yielding one entry per CDR3 protein. The sample contains around 78,000 distinct CDR3 sequences, 5.5% to 7.5% of which appear only once. CDR3 length equals 16 residues. The V gene's germline CDR1 is DFQATT and CDR2 SNEGSKA (reference sequence). After removal of 0 bases from V and 6 bases from J, the junction contained 12 bases not matched to a gene.

The sample in question was PBMCs from the stem cell graft donor, obtained from the stem cell graft. The chain combines TRBV20-1 with TRBJ2-3, with 7 positions matching TRBD1. The source of this sequence is a human donor who donated a stem cell graft to a child with acute lymphoblastic leukemia. CDR3 amino acids: CSARDGASRTGDTQYF. In nucleotides, the CDR3 is TGCAGTGCTAGAGATGGGGCTAGCAGGACAGGTGATACGCAGTATTTT.